This TCR beta chain was documented in a study of T cells after yellow fever vaccination. This clonotype occurred many times. The CDR3 has 13 residues. The V gene's germline CDR1 is MNHEY and CDR2 SMNVEV (reference sequence). Trimming took 2 bases from V and 5 from J, leaving 9 bases between them. TCRdb independently ran MiXCR on the 5' RACE reads; one entry per CDR3 protein. The data contain roughly 27,000 distinct CDR3 sequences, over 4.5% of them singletons. The chain combines TRBV27 with TRBJ1-2; possibly TRBD1 for D (6 bases). The sequence came from a man between 25 and 39 years old who received the YFV17D yellow fever vaccine. The source was CD8+ T cells sorted from PBMCs, collected 10 days after the yellow fever booster vaccination. CDR3 sequence (DNA): TGTGCCAGCAGTTTAGCAACAGGGTATGGCTACACCTTC. Its translation is CASSLATGYGYTF.